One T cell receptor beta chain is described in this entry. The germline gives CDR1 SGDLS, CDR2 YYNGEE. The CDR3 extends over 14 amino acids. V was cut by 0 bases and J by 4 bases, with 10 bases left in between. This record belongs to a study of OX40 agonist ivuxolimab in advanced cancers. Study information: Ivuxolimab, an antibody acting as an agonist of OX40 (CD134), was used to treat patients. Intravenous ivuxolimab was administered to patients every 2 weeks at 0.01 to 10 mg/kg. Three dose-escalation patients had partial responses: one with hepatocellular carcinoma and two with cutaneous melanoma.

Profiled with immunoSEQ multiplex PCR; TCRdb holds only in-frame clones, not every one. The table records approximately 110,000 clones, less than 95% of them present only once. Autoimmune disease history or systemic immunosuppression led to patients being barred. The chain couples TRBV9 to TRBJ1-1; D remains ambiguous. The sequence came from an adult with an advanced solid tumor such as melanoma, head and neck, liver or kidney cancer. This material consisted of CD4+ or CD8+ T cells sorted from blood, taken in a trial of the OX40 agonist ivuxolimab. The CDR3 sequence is CASSVVEAGTEAFF. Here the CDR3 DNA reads TGTGCCAGCAGCGTAGTGGAGGCTGGCACTGAAGCTTTCTTT.